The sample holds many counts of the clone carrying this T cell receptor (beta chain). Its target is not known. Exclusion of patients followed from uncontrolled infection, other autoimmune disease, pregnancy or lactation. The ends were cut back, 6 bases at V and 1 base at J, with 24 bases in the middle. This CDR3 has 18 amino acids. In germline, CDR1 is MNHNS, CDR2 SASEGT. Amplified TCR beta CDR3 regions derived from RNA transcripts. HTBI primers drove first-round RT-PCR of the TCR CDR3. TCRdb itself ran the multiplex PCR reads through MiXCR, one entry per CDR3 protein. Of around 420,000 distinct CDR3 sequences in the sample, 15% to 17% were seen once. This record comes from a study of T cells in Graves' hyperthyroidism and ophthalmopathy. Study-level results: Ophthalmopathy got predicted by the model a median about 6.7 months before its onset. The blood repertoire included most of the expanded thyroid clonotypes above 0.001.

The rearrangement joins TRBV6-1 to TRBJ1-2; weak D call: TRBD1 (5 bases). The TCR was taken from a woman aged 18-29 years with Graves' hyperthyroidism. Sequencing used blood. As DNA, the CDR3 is TGTGCCAGCAGCACCAGCGTGGCTGGGGCGGCAAGTAACTATGGCTACACCTTC. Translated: CASSTSVAGAASNYGYTF.